This is a list of T cell receptor beta chains from one sample in a study of T cell responses to AZD1222 COVID-19 vaccine. Profiled with immunoSEQ multiplex PCR; TCRdb holds only in-frame clones, not every one. The sample gives some 150,000 clones, over 80% of which show up once; roughly 9.7% is in the top ten. This material consisted of peripheral blood, taken 28 days after the second AZD1222 dose. The receptors shown here come from an adult who received the AZD1222 COVID-19 vaccine. Each CDR3 is given with its conserved first and last residue. A D gene is named only where the DNA matches it firmly. Some rows mark clone size as missing; the rest say once, few, many or name a class of expanded clone.

d_call | clone_size | j_call | v_call | cdr3_nt | cdr3_aa
TRBD2 | . | TRBJ2-3 | TRBV19 | TGTGCCAGTAGTATACTAGCGGGAGCCTCTAGCACAGATACGCAGTATTTT | CASSILAGASSTDTQYF
TRBD1 | . | TRBJ2-2 | TRBV19 | TGTGCCAGTAGTGTCGACAGGGGGTTTAACACCGGGGAGCTGTTTTTT | CASSVDRGFNTGELFF
. | . | TRBJ2-2 | TRBV4-1 | TGCGCCAGCAGCGCGACAGTCACCGGGGAGCTGTTTTTT | CASSATVTGELFF
. | once | TRBJ2-3 | TRBV5-4 | TGTGCCAGCAGCTTGGCCTTGACTACCGGATCTAGCACAGATACGCAGTATTTT | CASSLALTTGSSTDTQYF
. | . | TRBJ1-3 | TRBV6-5 | TGTGCCGCCCACGGGGGGTCTGGAAACACCATATATTTT | CAAHGGSGNTIYF
TRBD2 | . | TRBJ2-7 | TRBV5-6 | TGTGCCAGCAGCTTGCGACAGATCAAGCGGGAGGAAGAGGAGCAGTACTTC | CASSLRQIKREEEEQYF
TRBD1 | . | TRBJ1-2 | TRBV9 | TGTGCCAGCAGCGTGCAAGGGGGCAACTATGGCTACACCTTC | CASSVQGGNYGYTF
. | . | TRBJ2-3 | TRBV6-2/TRBV6-3 | TGTGCCAGCAGTTGGGACCGGGGTACAGATACGCAGTATTTT | CASSWDRGTDTQYF
. | . | TRBJ1-5 | TRBV18 | TGTGCCAGCTTTGCCAGGGCGGGTAACACCCAGCCCCAGCATTTT | CASFARAGNTQPQHF
. | few | TRBJ1-1 | TRBV3-1/TRBV3-2 | TGTGCCAGCAGCCAGTGGGGTGAACCTGAAGCTTTCTTT | CASSQWGEPEAFF
TRBD1 | . | TRBJ2-2 | TRBV28 | TGTGCCAGCAGTTCCCTACAGGGGGCGACCGGGGAGCTGTTTTTT | CASSSLQGATGELFF
. | . | TRBJ1-2 | TRBV28 | TGTGCCAGCGGAAGGGCTCAAAGAAGCTACACCTTC | CASGRAQRSYTF
. | . | TRBJ1-1 | TRBV5-4 | TGTGCCAGCAGCTCGGGACTCGCTAGGGGTTCGACTGAAGCTTTCTTT | CASSSGLARGSTEAFF
TRBD2 | . | TRBJ2-7 | TRBV5-1 | TGCGCCAGCAGCCCCGTAGCGGGAGGTCTTGCCTACGAGCAGTACTTC | CASSPVAGGLAYEQYF
TRBD2 | . | TRBJ2-3 | TRBV7-9 | TGTGCCAGCAGCTTAGCTAGCGGGAGCACAGATACGCAGTATTTT | CASSLASGSTDTQYF
. | . | TRBJ2-1 | TRBV6-2/TRBV6-3 | TGTGCCAGCAGTTACGCTCTCGATGAGCAGTTCTTC | CASSYALDEQFF
. | . | TRBJ1-1 | TRBV29-1 | TGCAGCGTTACAGGTGGATATAACACTGAAGCTTTCTTT | CSVTGGYNTEAFF
. | . | TRBJ2-2 | TRBV27 | TGTGCCAGCAGTTTGAGTCGGAGGGACACCGGGGAGCTGTTTTTT | CASSLSRRDTGELFF
. | . | TRBJ1-5 | TRBV6-5 | TGTGCCAGCAGTTTGGGGTCCAGGGGCAATCAGCCCCAGCATTTT | CASSLGSRGNQPQHF
. | . | TRBJ2-1 | TRBV7-6 | TGTGCCAGCAGTTCTATAGACGGGAGAGCGCGTGAGCAGTTCTTC | CASSSIDGRAREQFF